The clone carrying this TCR beta chain was seen ten or more times. The sample is drawn from a study of breast tumors, draining lymph nodes, adjacent tissues. TCRdb itself ran the multiplex PCR reads through MiXCR, one entry per CDR3 protein. The sample holds 200,000 to 300,000 distinct CDR3 sequences, under 35% seen once. Samples came from axillary lymph nodes draining the breast cancer. Trimming stripped 2 bases from V and 0 bases from J, with 5 bases between. CDR3 length: 14 residues. The rearrangement uses TRBV12-3 or TRBV12-4 and TRBJ1-5; no reliable D call. This TCR was sampled from a female donor with breast cancer. Some clones in this sample may be carry-over from other donors' samples. The material sequenced was axillary lymph node tissue. CDR3 sequence (DNA): TGTGCCAGCAGTTTATCTATTAGCAATCAGCCCCAGCATTTT. This codes for CASSLSISNQPQHF.